A single TCR beta chain is shown here with its context. Profiled with immunoSEQ multiplex PCR; TCRdb holds only in-frame clones, not every one. The sample lists 400,000 to 450,000 clones; less than 95% were seen once. The V end lost 1 base, the J end lost 1 base, and 15 bases lay between the germline ends. Germline assignment: CDR1 SNHLY and CDR2 FYNNEI. This CDR3 has 17 amino acids. This sample stems from a study of blood T cell repertoires in COVID-19. Study summary: Specimens from acute and convalescent COVID-19 originated in the United States, Italy and Spain.

Everyone who took part was roughly 18 to 89 years old, and they came from about 25 US areas. Cohorts were assigned according to the clinical history that participants reported. Recovered Cohort 3 donors showed two negative PCRs, clearance, or symptom resolution. Input material: PBMCs or T cells enriched from blood (not recorded which). V usage is TRBV2 and J usage is TRBJ2-3; D ambiguous. This TCR was sampled from a man aged 18 to 30 who had recovered from COVID-19. The CDR3: CASSEGGLGLRTDTQYF. For the CDR3, the DNA is TGTGCCAGCAGTGAAGGAGGATTGGGTTTACGCACAGATACGCAGTATTTT.